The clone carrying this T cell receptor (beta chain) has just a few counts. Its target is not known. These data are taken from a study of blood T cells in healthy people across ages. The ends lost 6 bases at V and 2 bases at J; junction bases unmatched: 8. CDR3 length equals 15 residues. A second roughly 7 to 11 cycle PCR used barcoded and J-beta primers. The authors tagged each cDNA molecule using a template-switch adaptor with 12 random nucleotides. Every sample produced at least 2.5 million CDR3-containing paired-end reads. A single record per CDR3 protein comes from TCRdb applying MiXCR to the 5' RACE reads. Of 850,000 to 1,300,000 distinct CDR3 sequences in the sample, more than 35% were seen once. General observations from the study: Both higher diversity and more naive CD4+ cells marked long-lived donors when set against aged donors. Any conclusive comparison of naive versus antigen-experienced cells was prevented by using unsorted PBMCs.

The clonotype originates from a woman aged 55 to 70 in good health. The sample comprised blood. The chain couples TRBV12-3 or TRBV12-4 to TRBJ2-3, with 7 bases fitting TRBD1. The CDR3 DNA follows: TGTGCCAGCAGATCACAGGGGTTTGACACAGATACGCAGTATTTT. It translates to CASRSQGFDTDTQYF.